The rows below give T cell receptor beta chains drawn from one sample of a study of blood T cell repertoires in COVID-19. TCRdb keeps only in-frame clones here, not all; method: immunoSEQ multiplex PCR. The data contain approximately 290,000 clones, 90% of them singletons. Sequenced sample: PBMCs or T cells enriched from blood (not recorded which). The origin of the receptors is a woman in her twenties or thirties who had recovered from COVID-19. Each CDR3 is given with its conserved first and last residue. Each record gives: D gene, clone size, V gene, J gene, CDR3 length, CDR3 protein, CDR3 DNA. A D gene is named only where the DNA matches it firmly. Some rows have no size entry. The others give once, few or many, or a class for an expanded clone.

.	.	TRBV9	TRBJ2-1	14	CASGEVASYNEQFF	TGTGCCAGCGGTGAGGTAGCCTCCTACAATGAGCAGTTCTTC
TRBD2	few	TRBV4-2	TRBJ2-7	19	CASSQEDWTSGSLGYEQYF	TGTGCCAGCAGCCAAGAGGACTGGACTAGCGGGAGTTTGGGCTACGAGCAGTACTTC
TRBD1	.	TRBV6-5	TRBJ2-6	15	CASRADRAGANVLTF	TGTGCCAGCAGGGCCGACAGGGCTGGGGCCAACGTCCTGACTTTC
.	.	TRBV4-3	TRBJ2-5	13	CASSQDSGETQYF	TGCGCCAGCAGCCAAGATTCCGGGGAGACCCAGTACTTC
TRBD2	.	TRBV6-6	TRBJ2-3	18	CASSRTRGSLGDGDTQYF	TGTGCCAGCAGCCGAACGCGCGGGAGCCTGGGTGATGGGGATACGCAGTATTTT
.	.	TRBV5-1	TRBJ1-4	14	CASSLTEPNEKLFF	TGCGCCAGCAGCTTGACAGAGCCTAATGAAAAACTGTTTTTT
.	.	TRBV19	TRBJ1-5	15	CASSIIQGSNQPQHF	TGTGCCAGTAGTATCATCCAGGGGTCCAATCAGCCCCAGCATTTT
TRBD2	.	TRBV9	TRBJ2-1	17	CASSAGTSGTSYNEQFF	TGTGCCAGCAGCGCAGGGACTAGCGGGACATCCTACAATGAGCAGTTCTTC
.	few	TRBV7-9	TRBJ2-1	13	CASSFPQGLGQFF	TGTGCCAGCAGCTTCCCCCAGGGGTTGGGGCAGTTCTTC
TRBD1	.	TRBV5-6	TRBJ1-2	17	CASSLGSGTGGSYGYTF	TGTGCCAGCAGCTTGGGATCCGGGACAGGGGGAAGCTATGGCTACACCTTC
.	.	TRBV7-2	TRBJ2-5	16	CASSLAFRRQGGDQYF	TGTGCCAGCAGCTTGGCGTTCCGTAGGCAGGGGGGAGACCAGTACTTC
.	.	TRBV18	TRBJ2-1	16	CASSPRVGSSYNEQFF	TGTGCCAGCTCACCACGAGTCGGGAGCTCCTACAATGAGCAGTTCTTC
.	.	TRBV12-3/TRBV12-4	TRBJ1-1	13	CASSLGGVSEAFF	TGTGCCAGCAGTTTAGGGGGGGTCTCTGAAGCTTTCTTT
TRBD2	.	TRBV4-1	TRBJ2-3	17	CASSQDGTSGSTDTQYF	TGCGCCAGCAGCCAAGATGGTACTAGCGGGAGCACAGATACGCAGTATTTT
TRBD2	.	TRBV19	TRBJ2-1	15	CASSIGLAGYNEQFF	TGTGCCAGTAGTATAGGACTAGCGGGGTACAATGAGCAGTTCTTC
TRBD2	.	TRBV5-1	TRBJ2-5	14	CASSWTSGQETQYF	TGCGCCAGCAGCTGGACTAGCGGACAAGAGACCCAGTACTTC
.	.	TRBV11-2	TRBJ1-4	13	CASSYGRNEKLFF	TGTGCCAGCAGCTACGGGAGAAATGAAAAACTGTTTTTT
.	.	TRBV27	TRBJ2-1	14	CASSYQGLDNEQFF	TGTGCCAGCAGTTATCAGGGATTGGACAATGAGCAGTTCTTC
.	.	TRBV6-5	TRBJ2-3	15	CASSPIQAPTDTQYF	TGTGCCAGCAGTCCCATCCAGGCACCCACAGATACGCAGTATTTT
TRBD2	.	TRBV6-5	TRBJ2-1	16	CASSYSGLAGDNEQFF	TGTGCCAGCAGTTACTCCGGACTAGCGGGAGACAATGAGCAGTTCTTC
.	.	TRBV6-5	TRBJ2-1	13	CASSLTSLGEQFF	TGTGCCAGCAGTCTGACTAGTCTGGGTGAGCAGTTCTTC
TRBD1	.	TRBV3-1/TRBV3-2	TRBJ1-1	15	CASSRARTGRTEAFF	TGTGCCAGCAGCCGAGCTAGGACAGGGCGAACTGAAGCTTTCTTT
.	once	TRBV6-1	TRBJ2-3	17	CASSDLGHLTSTDTQYF	TGTGCCAGCAGTGACTTGGGACACTTGACCAGCACAGATACGCAGTATTTT
.	.	TRBV19	TRBJ2-2	16	CASSIMRLSNTGELFF	TGTGCCAGTAGTATTATGAGACTCTCGAACACCGGGGAGCTGTTTTTT
TRBD2	.	TRBV27	TRBJ2-3	17	CASSLPGTSGNTDTQYF	TGTGCCAGCAGTTTACCTGGGACTAGCGGCAACACAGATACGCAGTATTTT
TRBD1	.	TRBV5-1	TRBJ2-7	14	CASSSSTGGGEQYF	TGCGCCAGCAGCAGTAGCACAGGGGGCGGCGAGCAGTACTTC
.	.	TRBV12-3/TRBV12-4	TRBJ2-3	12	CASSLSVDTQYF	TGTGCCAGCAGTTTATCAGTAGATACGCAGTATTTT
.	.	TRBV28	TRBJ1-5	12	CASTRGGQPQHF	TGTGCCAGCACCCGGGGTGGTCAGCCCCAGCATTTT
TRBD1	.	TRBV5-5	TRBJ1-1	14	CASSHRDRNTEAFF	TGTGCCAGCAGCCACCGGGACAGGAACACTGAAGCTTTCTTT
TRBD1	.	TRBV27	TRBJ2-7	14	CASSSRDRGYEQYF	TGTGCCAGCAGTTCTCGGGACAGGGGTTACGAGCAGTACTTC
TRBD1	.	TRBV7-2	TRBJ1-5	15	CASSLTGTGDQPQHF	TGTGCCAGCAGCTTAACCGGGACAGGGGATCAGCCCCAGCATTTT
.	.	TRBV4-3	TRBJ1-4	15	CASSQENRVGEKLFF	TGCGCCAGCAGCCAAGAGAACAGGGTTGGCGAAAAACTGTTTTTT
.	.	TRBV10-3	TRBJ1-2	14	CAISEGQGRGGYTF	TGTGCCATCAGTGAGGGGCAGGGAAGAGGTGGCTACACCTTC
TRBD1	.	TRBV2	TRBJ2-1	12	CASRYRGNEQFF	TGTGCCAGCAGATACAGGGGCAATGAGCAGTTCTTC
TRBD2	.	TRBV15	TRBJ2-6	20	CATSRGFTGTTSSGANVLTF	TGTGCCACCAGCAGAGGATTCACCGGGACTACCAGCTCTGGGGCCAACGTCCTGACTTTC
.	once	TRBV20-1	TRBJ2-7	11	CSATPSYEQYF	TGCAGTGCTACTCCTTCCTACGAGCAGTACTTC
.	.	TRBV24-1	TRBJ2-7	12	CATSDQGGEQYF	TGTGCCACCAGTGACCAGGGTGGGGAGCAGTACTTC
.	once	TRBV30	TRBJ1-5	13	CAWSTDSNQPQHF	TGTGCCTGGAGTACAGATAGCAATCAGCCCCAGCATTTT
TRBD1	.	TRBV2	TRBJ2-7	13	CASSGQVPYEQYF	TGTGCCAGCAGCGGACAGGTGCCCTACGAGCAGTACTTC
.	few	TRBV19	TRBJ1-3	14	CASSTQGYGNTIYF	TGTGCCAGTAGTACTCAGGGATACGGAAACACCATATATTTT
TRBD2	.	TRBV14	TRBJ2-1	15	CASSRLATSYNEQFF	TGTGCCAGCAGCAGACTAGCGACGTCCTACAATGAGCAGTTCTTC
.	.	TRBV6-5	TRBJ1-6	15	CASSYSRDSSSPLHF	TGTGCCAGCAGTTACTCGAGGGACTCGAGTTCACCCCTCCACTTT
.	.	TRBV9	TRBJ2-3	16	CASSVATIGSTDTQYF	TGTGCCAGCAGCGTAGCTACTATAGGTAGCACAGATACGCAGTATTTT
.	.	TRBV12-3/TRBV12-4	TRBJ2-4	13	CASSFFFGDIQYF	TGTGCCAGCAGTTTTTTTTTCGGGGACATTCAGTACTTC
TRBD2	.	TRBV28	TRBJ2-1	16	CASSSPGSGSNNEQFF	TGTGCCAGCAGTTCCCCGGGCAGCGGGAGCAACAATGAGCAGTTCTTC
.	.	TRBV18	TRBJ2-6	14	CASSPFSGANVLTF	TGTGCCAGCTCACCCTTCTCTGGGGCCAACGTCCTGACTTTC
TRBD1	.	TRBV18	TRBJ2-2	16	CASSDTGEKLSGELFF	TGTGCCAGCTCTGACACAGGGGAGAAACTGTCCGGGGAGCTGTTTTTT
TRBD1	once	TRBV24-1	TRBJ1-2	14	CATSDGDSPYGYTF	TGTGCCACCAGTGATGGGGACAGCCCCTATGGCTACACCTTC
TRBD1	.	TRBV10-3	TRBJ2-7	18	CAISEHSRRDRTGYEQYF	TGTGCCATCAGTGAACACTCGCGCCGGGACAGAACCGGATACGAGCAGTACTTC
.	.	TRBV30	TRBJ1-3	12	CAWSPGADTIYF	TGTGCCTGGAGCCCGGGTGCGGACACCATATATTTT
TRBD1	.	TRBV28	TRBJ1-5	18	CASSITRDRGFRNQPQHF	TGTGCCAGCAGCATTACCCGGGACAGGGGGTTTCGCAATCAGCCCCAGCATTTT
.	.	TRBV7-2	TRBJ1-5	15	CASSLDGGGNQPQHF	TGTGCCAGCAGCTTAGATGGGGGAGGGAATCAGCCCCAGCATTTT
.	once	TRBV7-9	TRBJ2-5	15	CASSLPTTVQETQYF	TGTGCCAGCAGCTTACCGACGACAGTCCAAGAGACCCAGTACTTC
.	.	TRBV28	TRBJ2-7	13	CASTLTGRYEQYF	TGTGCCAGCACTTTGACAGGGAGGTACGAGCAGTACTTC
.	.	TRBV4-2	TRBJ2-1	15	CASSQVVFSGDEQFF	TGTGCCAGCAGCCAAGTCGTCTTTTCGGGGGATGAGCAGTTCTTC